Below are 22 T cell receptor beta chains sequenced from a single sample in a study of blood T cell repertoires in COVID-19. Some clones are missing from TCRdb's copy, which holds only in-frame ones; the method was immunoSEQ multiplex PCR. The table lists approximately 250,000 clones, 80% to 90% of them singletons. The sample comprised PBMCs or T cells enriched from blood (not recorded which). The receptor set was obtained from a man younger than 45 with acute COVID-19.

The CDR3 coding sequence is TGTGCCAGCAGCTTAGTGGGGGGAGATCAGCCCCAGCATTTT. This sequence encodes CASSLVGGDQPQHF. This sequence joins TRBV11-2 and TRBJ1-5, with D possibly TRBD1 on 5 matching bases. The CDR3 contains 14 residues. With 1 base removed from V and 5 bases from J, the gap between germline ends came to 9 bases. Germline V gives CDR1 SGHAT, CDR2 FQNNGV.

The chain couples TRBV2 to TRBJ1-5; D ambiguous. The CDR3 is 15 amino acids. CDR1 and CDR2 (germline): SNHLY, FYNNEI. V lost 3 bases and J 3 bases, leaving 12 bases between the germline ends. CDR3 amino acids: CASSERWQANQPQHF. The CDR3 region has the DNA TGTGCCAGCAGTGAGAGATGGCAGGCCAATCAGCCCCAGCATTTT.

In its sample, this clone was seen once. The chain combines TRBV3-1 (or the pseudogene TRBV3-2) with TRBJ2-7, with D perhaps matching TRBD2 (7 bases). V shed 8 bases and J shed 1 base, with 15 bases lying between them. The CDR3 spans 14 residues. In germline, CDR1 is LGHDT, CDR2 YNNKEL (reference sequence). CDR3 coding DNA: TGTGCCAGCGGAAGGGGGGGGGAATCCTACGAGCAGTACGTC. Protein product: CASGRGGESYEQYV.

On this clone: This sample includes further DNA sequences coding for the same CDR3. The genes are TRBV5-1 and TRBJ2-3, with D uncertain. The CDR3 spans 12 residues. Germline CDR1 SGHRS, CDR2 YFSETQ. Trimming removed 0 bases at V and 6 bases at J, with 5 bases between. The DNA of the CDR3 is TGCGCCAGCAGCTTGGCCGGGGATACGCAGTATTTT. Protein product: CASSLAGDTQYF. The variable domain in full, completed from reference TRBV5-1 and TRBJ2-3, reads KAGVTQTPRYLIKTRGQQVTLSCSPISGHRSVSWYQQTPGQGLQFLFEYFSETQRNKGNFPGRFSGRQFSNSRSEMNVSTLELGDSALYLCASSLAGDTQYFGPGTRLTVL.

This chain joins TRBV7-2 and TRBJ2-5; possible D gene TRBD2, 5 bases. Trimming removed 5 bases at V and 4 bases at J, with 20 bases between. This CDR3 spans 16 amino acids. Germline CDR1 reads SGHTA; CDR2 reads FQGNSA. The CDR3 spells CASSPSLRERSETQYF. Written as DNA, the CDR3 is TGTGCCAGCAGCCCCAGTTTGAGGGAGAGATCAGAGACCCAGTACTTC.

The CDR3 nucleotides are TGTGCCAGCAGCCTGACCGGGAATAATTCACCCCTCCACTTT. Its protein is CASSLTGNNSPLHF. V and J are TRBV7-3 and TRBJ1-6; D ambiguous. Trimming took 5 bases from V and 5 from J, leaving 10 bases between them. In germline, CDR1 is SGHTA, CDR2 FQGTGA. This CDR3 is 14 amino acids long. Together with reference TRBV7-3 and TRBJ1-6, the CDR3 gives the full variable domain: GAGVSQTPSNKVTEKGKYVELRCDPISGHTALYWYRQSLGQGPEFLIYFQGTGAADDSGLPNDRFFAVRPEGSVSTLKIQRTERGDSAVYLCASSLTGNNSPLHFGNGTRLTVT.

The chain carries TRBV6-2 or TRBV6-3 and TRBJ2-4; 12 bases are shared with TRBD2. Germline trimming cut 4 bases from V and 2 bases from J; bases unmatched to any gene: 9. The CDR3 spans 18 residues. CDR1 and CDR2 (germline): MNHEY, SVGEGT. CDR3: CASSSAASGRATKNIQYF. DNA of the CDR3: TGTGCCAGCAGTTCCGCTGCTAGCGGGAGGGCAACCAAAAACATTCAGTACTTC.

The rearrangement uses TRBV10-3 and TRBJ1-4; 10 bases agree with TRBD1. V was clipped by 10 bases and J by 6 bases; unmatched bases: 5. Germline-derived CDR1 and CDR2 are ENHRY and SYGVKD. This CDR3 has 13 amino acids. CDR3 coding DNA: TGTGCCACCGCCGGGACAGGGGATGAAAAACTGTTTTTT. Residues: CATAGTGDEKLFF.

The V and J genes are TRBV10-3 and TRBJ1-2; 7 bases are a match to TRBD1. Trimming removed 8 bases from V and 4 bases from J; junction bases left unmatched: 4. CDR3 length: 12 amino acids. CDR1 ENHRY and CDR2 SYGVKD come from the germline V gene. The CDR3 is CAIGDSSYGYTF. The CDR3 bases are TGTGCCATCGGGGACAGCTCCTATGGCTACACCTTC.

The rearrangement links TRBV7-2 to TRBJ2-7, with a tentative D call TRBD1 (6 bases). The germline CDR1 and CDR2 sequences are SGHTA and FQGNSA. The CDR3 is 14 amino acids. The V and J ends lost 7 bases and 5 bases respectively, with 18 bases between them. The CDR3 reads CASTQGRGLNEQYV. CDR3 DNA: TGTGCCAGCACCCAGGGCAGGGGCTTGAACGAGCAGTACGTC.

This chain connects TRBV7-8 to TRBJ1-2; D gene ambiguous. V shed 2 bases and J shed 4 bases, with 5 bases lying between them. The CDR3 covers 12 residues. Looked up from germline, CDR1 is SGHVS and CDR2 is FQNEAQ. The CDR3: CASSLHTYGYTF. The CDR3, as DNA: TGTGCCAGCAGCTTACACACCTATGGCTACACCTTC.

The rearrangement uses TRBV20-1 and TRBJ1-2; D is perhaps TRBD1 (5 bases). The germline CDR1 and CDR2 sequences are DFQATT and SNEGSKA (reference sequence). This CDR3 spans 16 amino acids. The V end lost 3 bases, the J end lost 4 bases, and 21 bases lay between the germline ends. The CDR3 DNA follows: TGCAGTGCTAGTGCTCGCAGAGGGGAGGCGATCTATGGCTACACCTTC. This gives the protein CSASARRGEAIYGYTF.

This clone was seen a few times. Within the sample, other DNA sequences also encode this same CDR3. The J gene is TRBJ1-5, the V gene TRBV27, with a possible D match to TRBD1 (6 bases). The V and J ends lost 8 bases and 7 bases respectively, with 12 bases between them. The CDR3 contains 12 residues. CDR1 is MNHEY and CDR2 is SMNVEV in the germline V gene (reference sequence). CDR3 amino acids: CASGPQGQPQHF. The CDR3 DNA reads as TGTGCCAGCGGTCCCCAGGGGCAGCCCCAGCATTTT.

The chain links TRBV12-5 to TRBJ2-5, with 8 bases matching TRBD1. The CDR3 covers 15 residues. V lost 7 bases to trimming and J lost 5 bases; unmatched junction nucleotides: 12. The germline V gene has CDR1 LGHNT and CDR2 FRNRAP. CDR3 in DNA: TGTGCTAGTGCTTTTCCCCAGGGGGCGCGGGAGACCCAGTACTTC. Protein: CASAFPQGARETQYF.

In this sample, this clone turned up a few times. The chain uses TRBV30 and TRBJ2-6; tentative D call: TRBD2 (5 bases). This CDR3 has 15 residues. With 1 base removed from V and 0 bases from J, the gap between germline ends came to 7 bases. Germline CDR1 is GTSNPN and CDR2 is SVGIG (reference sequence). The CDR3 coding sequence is TGTGCCTGGAGTGGACTACTCTCTGGGGCCAACGTCCTGACTTTC. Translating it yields CAWSGLLSGANVLTF.

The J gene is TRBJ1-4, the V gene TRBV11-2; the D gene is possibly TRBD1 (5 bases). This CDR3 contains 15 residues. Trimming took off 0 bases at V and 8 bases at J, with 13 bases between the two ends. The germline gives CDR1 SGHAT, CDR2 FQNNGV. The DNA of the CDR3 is TGTGCCAGCAGCTTAGAACTTCTCGGGGGAGAAAAACTGTTTTTT. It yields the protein CASSLELLGGEKLFF.

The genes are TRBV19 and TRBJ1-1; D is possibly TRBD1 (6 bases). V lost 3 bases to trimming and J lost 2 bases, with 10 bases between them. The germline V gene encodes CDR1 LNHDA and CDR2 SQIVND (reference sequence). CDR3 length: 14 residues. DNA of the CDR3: TGTGCCAGTAGTATCACAGGGCTCAACACTGAAGCTTTCTTT. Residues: CASSITGLNTEAFF.

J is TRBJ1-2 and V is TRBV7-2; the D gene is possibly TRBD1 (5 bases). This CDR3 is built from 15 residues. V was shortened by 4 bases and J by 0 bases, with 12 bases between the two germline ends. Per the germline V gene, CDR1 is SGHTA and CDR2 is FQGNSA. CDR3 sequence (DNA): TGTGCCAGCAGCTCCCAGCGGGGCGCTAACTATGGCTACACCTTC. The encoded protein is CASSSQRGANYGYTF. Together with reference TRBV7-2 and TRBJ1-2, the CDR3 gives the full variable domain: GAGVSQSPSNKVTEKGKDVELRCDPISGHTALYWYRQSLGQGLEFLIYFQGNSAPDKSGLPSDRFSAERTGGSVSTLTIQRTQQEDSAVYLCASSSQRGANYGYTFGSGTRLTVV.

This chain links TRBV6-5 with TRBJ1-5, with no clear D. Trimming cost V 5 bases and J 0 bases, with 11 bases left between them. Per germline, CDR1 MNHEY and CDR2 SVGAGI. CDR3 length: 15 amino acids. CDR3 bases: TGTGCCAGCAGTCCCCGGGGTGATAGCAATCAGCCCCAGCATTTT. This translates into CASSPRGDSNQPQHF.

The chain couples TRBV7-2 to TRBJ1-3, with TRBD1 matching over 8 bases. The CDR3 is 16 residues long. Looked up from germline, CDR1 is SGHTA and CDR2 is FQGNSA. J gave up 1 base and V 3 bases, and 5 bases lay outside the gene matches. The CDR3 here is CASSFGRGLSGNTIYF. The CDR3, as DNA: TGTGCCAGCAGCTTTGGCAGGGGGCTTTCTGGAAACACCATATATTTT.

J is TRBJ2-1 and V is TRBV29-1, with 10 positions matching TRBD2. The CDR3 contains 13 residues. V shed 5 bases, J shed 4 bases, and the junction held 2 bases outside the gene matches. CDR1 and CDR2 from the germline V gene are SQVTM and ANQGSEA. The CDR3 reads CSVRTSGYNEQFF. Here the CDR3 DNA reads TGCAGCGTTAGGACTAGCGGATACAATGAGCAGTTCTTC.

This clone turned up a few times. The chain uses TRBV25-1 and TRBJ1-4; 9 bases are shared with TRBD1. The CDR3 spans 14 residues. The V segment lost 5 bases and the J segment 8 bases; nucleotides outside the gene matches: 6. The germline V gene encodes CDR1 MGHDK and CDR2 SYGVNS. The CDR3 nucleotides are TGTGCCAGCAGTTCACAGGGGGCGCGGGAAAAACTGTTTTTT. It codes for CASSSQGAREKLFF.